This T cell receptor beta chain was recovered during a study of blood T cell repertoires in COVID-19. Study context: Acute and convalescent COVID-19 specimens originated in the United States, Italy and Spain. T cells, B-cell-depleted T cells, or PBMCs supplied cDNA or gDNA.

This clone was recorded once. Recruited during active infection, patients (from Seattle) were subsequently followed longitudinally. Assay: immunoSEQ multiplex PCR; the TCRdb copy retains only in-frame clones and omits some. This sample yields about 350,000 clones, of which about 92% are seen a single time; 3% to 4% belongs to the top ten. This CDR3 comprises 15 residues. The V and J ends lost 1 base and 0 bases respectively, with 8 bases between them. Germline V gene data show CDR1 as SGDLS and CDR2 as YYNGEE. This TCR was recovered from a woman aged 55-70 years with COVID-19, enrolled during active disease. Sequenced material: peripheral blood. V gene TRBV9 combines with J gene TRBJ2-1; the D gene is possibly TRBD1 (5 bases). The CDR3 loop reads CASSVIDSSYNEQFF. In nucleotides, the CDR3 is TGTGCCAGCAGCGTAATCGACAGCTCCTACAATGAGCAGTTCTTC.